Reported below is one T cell receptor beta chain. Its antigen target is currently unknown. The input lacks base qualities; no much larger clone sits a single base away. Libraries were constructed by RT-PCR. The sequencer was an Illumina HiSeq 2500. TCRdb trimmed the raw reads at Q25, called clones with MiXCR and kept productive beta chains. Each entry merges the rows of one CDR3 protein and shows their most common DNA and genes. This sample has over 650,000 distinct CDR3 sequences in its table, and 15% to 20% of those were observed once. Jointly, the top ten make up about a tenth of the sample. The data are from a study of response to subunit inactivated influenza vaccine (dated by TCRdb to between 2018 and 2020). For the study in its entirety: To follow how T cells responded to a trivalent subunit inactivated influenza vaccine, the researchers relied on deep quantitative profiling of the T cell receptor repertoire.

Beyond this particular receptor, the publication reports: According to the authors, only a limited number of new T cells may be recruited by each seasonal influenza vaccination.

V and J are truncated by 2 bases and 2 bases respectively, leaving an intervening sequence of 11 bases. Sequences ENHRY (CDR1) and SYGVKD (CDR2) are obtained from the germline V gene. The cysteine opens and the phenylalanine closes a CDR3 of 15 amino acids. The read is trimmed to its CDR3 DNA, 45 bases read in frame from base 1. The sequence links TRBV10-3 to TRBJ2-3; no D gene can be assigned with confidence. Sample: PBMCs from blood, taken about 5 days after vaccination. The receptor was derived from a man aged 50-60 years who received an inactivated influenza vaccine. Donor details come from another sample of the same person, matched by shared clones. CDR3 reads: CAISEDNGFTDTQYF. The DNA sequence is given as TGTGCCATCAGTGAGGACAATGGGTTCACAGATACGCAGTATTTT.